This TCR beta chain was sequenced in a study of lymphopenia after photon versus proton radiotherapy. This clone was seen only once. Its target is not known. This CDR3 region has 13 residues. Trimming shortened V by 0 bases and J by 6 bases, and 8 bases separated the two germline ends. From germline, CDR1 is SGHRS and CDR2 YFSETQ. Method: immunoSEQ multiplex PCR; TCRdb's copy keeps in-frame clones and lacks some. The sample consists of about 35,000 clones, 92% of them appearing once. Findings of the study overall: Under photons, naive T cells and diversity fell while effector/memory populations rose.

This sequence joins TRBV5-1 and TRBJ2-3; no clear D gene. The clonotype was recovered from a man aged 55 to 70 with cholangiocarcinoma. The sequencing here drew on peripheral blood, taken from a patient treated with photon-based radiotherapy. CDR3 loop: CASSLVSRDTQYF. The CDR3 DNA follows: TGCGCCAGCAGCTTGGTCTCAAGGGATACGCAGTATTTT. Together with reference TRBV5-1 and TRBJ2-3, the CDR3 gives the full variable domain: KAGVTQTPRYLIKTRGQQVTLSCSPISGHRSVSWYQQTPGQGLQFLFEYFSETQRNKGNFPGRFSGRQFSNSRSEMNVSTLELGDSALYLCASSLVSRDTQYFGPGTRLTVL.